Following are 8 T cell receptor beta chains from one sample sequenced in a study of cytotoxic CD8 clonotypes in ibrutinib-treated CLL. Some clones are missing from TCRdb's copy, which holds only in-frame ones; the method was immunoSEQ multiplex PCR. The sample has under 200,000 clones; less than 85% are singletons. Sequences were derived from PBMCs, sampled after 24 months of ibrutinib treatment. The receptors here all came from a human donor with chronic lymphocytic leukemia.

The chain is built from TRBV28 and TRBJ1-5; D possibly corresponds to TRBD1 (5 bases). Germline CDR1 and CDR2: MDHEN and SYDVKM. This CDR3 is 16 amino acids long. The V gene lost 8 bases and the J gene lost 9 bases, with 26 bases spanning the gap. CDR3 nucleotides: TGTGCCAGCCTTACGGCAAAAACGGGGGACTCGGGGCCCCAGCATTTT. This codes for CASLTAKTGDSGPQHF.

The chain is built from TRBV11-3 and TRBJ2-7; 10 bases match TRBD1. The CDR3 is 15 residues long. Looked up from germline, CDR1 is SGHNT and CDR2 is YENEEA. V lost 5 bases and J lost 4; bases outside the gene matches: 8. The CDR3 reads CASSASGTGEYEQYF. The DNA for the CDR3 is TGTGCCAGCAGCGCCTCTGGGACAGGGGAATACGAGCAGTACTTC. Full variable domain (remainder filled in from reference TRBV11-3 and TRBJ2-7): EAGVVQSPRYKIIEKKQPVAFWCNPISGHNTLYWYLQNLGQGPELLIRYENEEAVDDSQLPKDRFSAERLKGVDSTLKIQPAELGDSAVYLCASSASGTGEYEQYFGPGTRLTVT.

The chain links TRBV6-5 to TRBJ1-6, with D unclear. CDR3 length equals 15 residues. Germline CDR1 MNHEY, CDR2 SVGAGI. V was cut by 0 bases and J by 7 bases, with 10 bases left in between. CDR3 DNA sequence: TGTGCCAGCAGTTACTCGGCCGGTTTGAATTCACCCCTCCACTTT. This encodes CASSYSAGLNSPLHF.

The chain links TRBV29-1 to TRBJ1-1, with D uncertain. Germline lookup yields CDR1 SQVTM and CDR2 ANQGSEA. The CDR3 sequence is 11 residues long. V lost 5 bases, J lost 2 bases, and 6 bases lay in between. The CDR3 reads CSVFLNTEAFF. The CDR3, as DNA: TGCAGCGTTTTCCTCAACACTGAAGCTTTCTTT.

This rearrangement joins TRBV10-3 to TRBJ2-7, with 13 positions matching TRBD2. V trimming: 4 bases; J trimming: 2 bases; junction bases outside the gene matches: 2. CDR1 ENHRY and CDR2 SYGVKD come from the germline V gene. The CDR3 contains 15 residues. The CDR3 sequence: CAISGTSGRAYEQYF. The CDR3, as DNA: TGTGCCATCAGTGGTACTAGCGGGAGGGCCTACGAGCAGTACTTC.

The chain links TRBV5-1 to TRBJ1-4; the D gene is possibly TRBD1 (6 bases). Germline assignment: CDR1 SGHRS and CDR2 YFSETQ. Between the trimmed V and J ends, which lost 3 bases and 4 bases, there was a span of 13 bases. The CDR3 extends over 15 amino acids. The CDR3 spells CASSWVPDSNEKLFF. The CDR3 DNA follows: TGCGCCAGCAGCTGGGTACCGGACAGTAATGAAAAACTGTTTTTT. Filled out from reference TRBV5-1 and TRBJ1-4, the complete variable domain reads KAGVTQTPRYLIKTRGQQVTLSCSPISGHRSVSWYQQTPGQGLQFLFEYFSETQRNKGNFPGRFSGRQFSNSRSEMNVSTLELGDSALYLCASSWVPDSNEKLFFGSGTQLSVL.

V is TRBV6-1 and J is TRBJ2-2; D uncertain. Germline lookup yields CDR1 MNHNS and CDR2 SASEGT. This CDR3 region has 15 residues. With 4 bases removed from V and 2 bases from J, the gap between germline ends came to 11 bases. This CDR3 is CASSGQQTNTGELFF. The CDR3 nucleotides read TGTGCCAGCAGTGGACAACAAACAAACACCGGGGAGCTGTTTTTT.

The chain is built from TRBV6-5 and TRBJ1-2; a possible D gene is TRBD1 (6 bases). The germline V gene encodes CDR1 MNHEY and CDR2 SVGAGI. The V end was cut by 2 bases, the J end by 7 bases, with 8 bases between. This CDR3 region has 12 residues. This CDR3 reads CASSYRGFGYTF. CDR3 nucleotide sequence: TGTGCCAGCAGTTACAGGGGGTTTGGCTACACCTTC.